This entry concerns a single TCR beta chain. Germline V gene data show CDR1 as SNHLY and CDR2 as FYNNEI. The CDR3 runs to 15 residues. The ends were cut back, 7 bases at V and 4 bases at J, with 16 bases in the middle. The source of the sample is a study of blood T cell repertoires in COVID-19. Assay used: immunoSEQ multiplex PCR; TCRdb lists only in-frame clones, some missing. The table has some 200,000 clones, 85% to 90% seen once. The chain couples TRBV2 to TRBJ2-2; D gene ambiguous. Sequencing was done on a sample of peripheral blood. The TCR was taken from a man aged 18 to 30 with active or convalescent COVID-19. CDR3 loop: CASTNSLMGTGELFF. The CDR3 DNA is TGTGCCAGCACAAACAGCCTTATGGGCACCGGGGAGCTGTTTTTT. The full variable domain, completed using reference TRBV2 and TRBJ2-2, is EPEVTQTPSHQVTQMGQEVILRCVPISNHLYFYWYRQILGQKVEFLVSFYNNEISEKSEIFDDQFSVERPDGSNFTLKIRSTKLEDSAMYFCASTNSLMGTGELFFGEGSRLTVL.